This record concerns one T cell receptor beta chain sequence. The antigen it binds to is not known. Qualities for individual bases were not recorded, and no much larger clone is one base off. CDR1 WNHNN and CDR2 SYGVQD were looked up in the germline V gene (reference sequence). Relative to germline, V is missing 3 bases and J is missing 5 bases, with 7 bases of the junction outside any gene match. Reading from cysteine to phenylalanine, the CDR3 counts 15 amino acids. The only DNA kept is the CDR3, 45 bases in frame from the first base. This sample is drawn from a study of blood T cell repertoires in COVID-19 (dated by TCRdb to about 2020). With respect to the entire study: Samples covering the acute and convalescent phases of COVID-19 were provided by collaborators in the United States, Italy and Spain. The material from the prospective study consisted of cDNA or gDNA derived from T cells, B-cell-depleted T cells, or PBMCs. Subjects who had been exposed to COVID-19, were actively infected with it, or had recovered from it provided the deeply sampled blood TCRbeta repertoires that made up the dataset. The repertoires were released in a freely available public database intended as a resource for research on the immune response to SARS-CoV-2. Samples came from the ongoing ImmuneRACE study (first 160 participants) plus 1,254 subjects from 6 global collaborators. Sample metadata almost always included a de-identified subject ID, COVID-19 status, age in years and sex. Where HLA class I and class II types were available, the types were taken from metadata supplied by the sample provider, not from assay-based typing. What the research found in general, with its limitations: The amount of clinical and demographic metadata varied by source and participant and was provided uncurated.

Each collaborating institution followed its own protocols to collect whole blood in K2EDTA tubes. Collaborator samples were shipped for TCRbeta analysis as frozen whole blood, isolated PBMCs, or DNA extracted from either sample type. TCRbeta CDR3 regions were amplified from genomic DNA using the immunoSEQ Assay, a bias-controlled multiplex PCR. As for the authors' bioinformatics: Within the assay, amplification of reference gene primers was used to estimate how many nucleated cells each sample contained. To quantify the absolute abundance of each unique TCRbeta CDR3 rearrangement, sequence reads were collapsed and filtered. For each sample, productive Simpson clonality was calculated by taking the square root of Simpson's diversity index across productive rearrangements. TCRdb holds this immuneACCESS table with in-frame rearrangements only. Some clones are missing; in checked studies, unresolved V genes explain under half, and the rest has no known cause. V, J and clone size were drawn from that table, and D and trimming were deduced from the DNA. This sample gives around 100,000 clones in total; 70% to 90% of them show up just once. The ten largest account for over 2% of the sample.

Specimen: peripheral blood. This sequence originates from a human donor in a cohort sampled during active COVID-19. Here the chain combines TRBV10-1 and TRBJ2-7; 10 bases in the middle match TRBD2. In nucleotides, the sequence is TGCGCCAGCAGTGAATACAGCGGGGGGGAGGACGAGCAGTACTTC. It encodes CASSEYSGGEDEQYF.